One sample yielded the 11 T cell receptor beta chains listed below, sequenced in a study of cytomegalovirus exposure and HLA in healthy donors. Sequenced by immunoSEQ multiplex PCR; TCRdb stores in-frame clones only, minus some. The sample lists about 240,000 clones; 86% were seen once. The sample consisted of PBMCs. The receptors come from a woman in her 30s in good health and CMV-seropositive.

For the CDR3, the DNA is TGTGCCAGCAGCTCCAGACAGTCTCGTTGGTATGGCTACACCTTC. It translates to CASSSRQSRWYGYTF. This sequence joins TRBV11-2 and TRBJ1-2; D may be TRBD1 (5 bases). Germline V gene data show CDR1 as SGHAT and CDR2 as FQNNGV. The CDR3 totals 15 residues. Trimming shortened V by 4 bases and J by 5 bases, and 17 bases separated the two germline ends.

The rearrangement links TRBV9 to TRBJ1-1; D gene uncertain. CDR3 size: 15 residues. V dropped 2 bases and J dropped 0 bases, with 11 bases sitting between them. CDR1 SGDLS and CDR2 YYNGEE come from the germline V gene. CDR3 amino acids: CASSVLNSLNTEAFF. CDR3 in DNA: TGTGCCAGCAGCGTTCTAAACTCTTTGAACACTGAAGCTTTCTTT.

The rearrangement joins TRBV6-1 to TRBJ2-5; D may be TRBD2 (6 bases). In germline, CDR1 is MNHNS, CDR2 SASEGT. The CDR3 sequence is 13 residues long. The V gene lost 7 bases and the J gene lost 5 bases, with 14 bases spanning the gap. CDR3 nucleotides: TGTGCCAGCACCCTGGGAGGATGGGAGACCCAGTACTTC. Amino acid sequence: CASTLGGWETQYF.

The V and J genes are TRBV5-1 and TRBJ2-7; 9 bases match TRBD1. CDR1 and CDR2 from the germline V gene are SGHRS and YFSETQ. The CDR3 contains 15 residues. With 0 bases clipped from V and 3 bases from J, the junction kept 4 bases outside the gene matches. CDR3 coding DNA: TGCGCCAGCAGCTTGGTGACAGGGGGGAACTACGAGCAGTACTTC. Its protein is CASSLVTGGNYEQYF.

This chain connects TRBV20-1 to TRBJ1-2; D gene uncertain. Germline V CDR1 and CDR2: DFQATT, SNEGSKA (reference sequence). V shed 1 base and J shed 12 bases, with 6 bases lying between them. The CDR3 loop spans 9 amino acids. Here the CDR3 reads CSARAFDTF. CDR3 nucleotide sequence: TGCAGTGCTAGAGCTTTCGACACCTTC.

This chain uses TRBV9 with TRBJ2-1; tentative D call: TRBD2 (5 bases). In germline, CDR1 is SGDLS, CDR2 YYNGEE. The CDR3 length is 18 residues. V lost 2 bases to trimming and J lost 0 bases, with 18 bases between them. As DNA, the CDR3 is TGTGCCAGCAGCGTCTGGTCGGGGAGCGGATACTCCTACAATGAGCAGTTCTTC. Translated, it gives CASSVWSGSGYSYNEQFF.

The V gene is TRBV29-1, the J gene TRBJ2-1; no clear D. The length of the CDR3 is 9 residues. CDR1 is SQVTM, CDR2 ANQGSEA, per germline. Trimming shortened V by 7 bases and J by 5 bases, and 3 bases separated the two germline ends. The CDR3 spells CSGDNEQFF. CDR3 sequence (DNA): TGCAGCGGAGACAATGAGCAGTTCTTC.

This clone appeared a single time. The chain is built from TRBV5-8 and TRBJ2-2; 8 bases match TRBD1. The CDR3 consists of 16 residues. The germline V gene has CDR1 SGHTS and CDR2 YDEGEE. V trimming: 1 base; J trimming: 2 bases; junction bases outside the gene matches: 4. The CDR3 sequence: CASSLKDRDNTGELFF. CDR3 nucleotides: TGTGCCAGCAGCTTGAAGGACAGGGATAACACCGGGGAGCTGTTTTTT.

The rearrangement joins TRBV4-1 to TRBJ2-1; 12 positions match TRBD2. This CDR3 has 13 amino acids. J lost 6 bases, V lost 10 bases, and 4 bases had no gene match. In germline, CDR1 is MGHRA, CDR2 YSYEKL. The CDR3 spells CATASGRANEQFF. In nucleotides, the CDR3 is TGCGCCACCGCTAGCGGGAGGGCCAATGAGCAGTTCTTC.

This chain connects TRBV20-1 to TRBJ1-5; no reliable D call. The CDR3 loop spans 11 amino acids. Germline CDR1 and CDR2: DFQATT and SNEGSKA (reference sequence). CDR3 region: CSLGPPQPQHF. The CDR3 region has the DNA TGCAGCCTTGGGCCCCCGCAGCCCCAGCATTTT.

For this clone: The junction does not match germline at one end; this may be a read error. The rearrangement uses TRBV7-2 and TRBJ1-1; possible D gene TRBD1, 5 bases. Germline lookup yields CDR1 SGHTA and CDR2 FQGNSA. The CDR3 is made up of 14 amino acids. CDR3 residues: CASSLDPYSLSGRF. CDR3 nucleotide sequence: TGTGCCAGCAGCTTAGACCCCTATTCGTTGTCAGGGAGGTTT.